The next 17 T cell receptor beta chains were all read from a single sample in a study of OX40 agonist ivuxolimab in advanced cancers. Using immunoSEQ multiplex PCR, the repertoire was profiled, and TCRdb retains in-frame clones only, with some absent. The data hold fewer than 95,000 clones, with approximately 92% observed a single time. The source material was CD4+ or CD8+ T cells sorted from blood, sampled in a trial of the OX40 agonist ivuxolimab. Receptors were obtained from an adult with an advanced solid tumor such as melanoma, head and neck, liver or kidney cancer.

The rearrangement links TRBV6-5 to TRBJ2-3; D remains unclear. The V gene lost 2 bases and the J gene lost 3 bases, with 6 bases spanning the gap. The germline V gene encodes CDR1 MNHEY and CDR2 SVGAGI. The CDR3 has 13 residues. As DNA, the CDR3 is TGTGCCAGCAGTTACCAGGAGACAGATACGCAGTATTTT. Its translation: CASSYQETDTQYF.

The chain has TRBV4-1 and TRBJ2-7, with a possible D match to TRBD2 (5 bases). CDR3 length equals 15 residues. The V end lost 3 bases, the J end lost 0 bases, and 12 bases lay between the germline ends. Germline lookup yields CDR1 MGHRA and CDR2 YSYEKL. The CDR3 protein is CASSQLLRDSYEQYF. Here the CDR3 DNA reads TGCGCCAGCAGCCAGCTGCTCCGGGACTCCTACGAGCAGTACTTC.

The count of this clone is one. The chain has TRBV4-1 and TRBJ2-6; no firm D call. CDR3 size: 15 residues. Germline V gene data show CDR1 as MGHRA and CDR2 as YSYEKL. V lost 1 base and J lost 3, with 7 bases in between. CDR3 amino acids: CASSQGWFGANVLTF. As DNA, the CDR3 is TGCGCCAGCAGCCAAGGTTGGTTTGGGGCCAACGTCCTGACTTTC.

The chain has TRBV14 and TRBJ1-1, with D possibly TRBD1 on 6 matching bases. The CDR3 is made up of 15 amino acids. V dropped 6 bases and J dropped 4 bases, with 18 bases sitting between them. Germline V gives CDR1 SGHDN, CDR2 FVKESK. CDR3 bases: TGTGCCAGCAGACAGTACAGGGCAAGTTTCACTGAAGCTTTCTTT. Protein: CASRQYRASFTEAFF.

The chain links TRBV30 to TRBJ2-2; possible D gene TRBD2, 7 bases. The CDR3 runs 18 residues. Germline CDR1 is GTSNPN and CDR2 is SVGIG (reference sequence). V lost 2 bases, J lost 6 bases, and 25 bases lay in between. In DNA form, the CDR3 reads TGTGCCTGGAGTTCACATTTTAGGGGGGGTGATTTCGCCGGGGAGCTGTTTTTT. Translating gives CAWSSHFRGGDFAGELFF.

The V and J genes are TRBV10-3 and TRBJ2-3; D ambiguous. The CDR3 contains 14 residues. Deletions cut 0 bases from V and 2 bases from J, with 6 bases between. Germline-derived CDR1 and CDR2 are ENHRY and SYGVKD. The CDR3 sequence: CAISESSYTDTQYF. The CDR3 DNA reads TGTGCCATCAGTGAGTCCTCCTACACAGATACGCAGTATTTT.

This sequence joins TRBV4-1 and TRBJ2-1; TRBD2 agrees at 7 bases. The CDR3 is 16 residues long. Per germline, CDR1 MGHRA and CDR2 YSYEKL. Unmatched junction bases numbered 10, after V lost 4 bases and J lost 4 bases. The CDR3 sequence: CASSRDQREGYNEQFF. The CDR3 nucleotides read TGCGCCAGCAGCCGAGACCAGCGGGAAGGGTACAATGAGCAGTTCTTC.

In nucleotides, the CDR3 is TGTGCTTCAAACTACCGGGCAGATACGCAGTATTTT. This codes for CASNYRADTQYF. V and J are TRBV7-9 and TRBJ2-3; D not certain. Germline lookup yields CDR1 SEHNR and CDR2 FQNEAQ (reference sequence). The CDR3 contains 12 residues.

V usage is TRBV15 and J usage is TRBJ2-1, with 7 bases identical to TRBD1. CDR3 length: 16 residues. Trimming at V came to 6 bases and at J to 1 base, leaving 9 bases not matched to a gene. Germline CDR1 is LNHNV and CDR2 is YYDKDF (reference sequence). The CDR3 here is CATRQIGTVSYNEQFF. CDR3 DNA sequence: TGTGCCACCAGGCAGATTGGGACAGTATCCTACAATGAGCAGTTCTTC.

V is TRBV28 and J is TRBJ2-3; possibly TRBD1 or TRBD2 for D (6 bases each). The CDR3 runs to 14 residues. V was pared by 8 bases and J by 1 base, with 13 bases between. Germline CDR1 reads MDHEN; CDR2 reads SYDVKM. The CDR3 region is CASGTGGRTDTQYF. CDR3 bases: TGTGCCAGCGGGACTGGGGGCCGCACAGATACGCAGTATTTT.

The chain recombines TRBV21-1 with TRBJ2-7; the table names TRBD1, a call not compared with the DNA. TRBV21-1 counts as a pseudogene. CDR3 size: 17 residues. The CDR3 spells CASSTPEGTRVSYEQYF. Written as DNA, the CDR3 is TGTGCCAGCAGCACACCTGAGGGGACAAGAGTTTCCTACGAGCAGTACTTC.

This clone was counted once. The chain has TRBV19 and TRBJ1-4; D possibly corresponds to TRBD1 (5 bases). This CDR3 has 17 amino acids. Germline-derived CDR1 and CDR2 are LNHDA and SQIVND (reference sequence). V dropped 3 bases and J dropped 5 bases, with 19 bases sitting between them. The DNA of the CDR3 is TGTGCCAGTAGTATTAGAGGGCCGGGGACGGCAAATGAAAAACTGTTTTTT. Protein product: CASSIRGPGTANEKLFF.

This clone was seen just once. This rearrangement joins TRBV10-3 to TRBJ2-7; TRBD2 matches 7 bases. The germline V gene encodes CDR1 ENHRY and CDR2 SYGVKD. V lost 0 bases to trimming and J lost 4 bases; unmatched junction nucleotides: 6. CDR3 length: 15 residues. CDR3 DNA: TGTGCCATCAGTGAGTCTGCTAGCGGAAAATACGAGCAGTACTTC. It is translated as CAISESASGKYEQYF.

This clone was recorded only once. The chain couples TRBV20-1 to TRBJ2-5, with D hard to call. The assigned J gene may be wrong: the sequence end matches TRBJ2-7 better. CDR1 and CDR2 from the germline V gene are DFQATT and SNEGSKA (reference sequence). This CDR3 region has 11 residues. Here the CDR3 DNA reads TGCAGTGCTAGAGATTCGGACGAGCAGTACTTC. As protein: CSARDSDEQYF.

The chain links TRBV10-1 to TRBJ2-3; maybe TRBD1 (6 bases). The CDR3 is made up of 15 amino acids. Germline V gene data show CDR1 as WNHNN and CDR2 as SYGVQD (reference sequence). V lost 2 bases to trimming and J lost 5 bases, with 14 bases between them. The CDR3 region has the DNA TGCGCCAGCAGTGAGACCCAGGGGTGGGGAGATACGCAGTATTTT. Amino acid sequence: CASSETQGWGDTQYF.

This clone came up once. The chain recombines TRBV4-1 with TRBJ2-1, with 8 nucleotides matching TRBD2. Trimming took 0 bases from V and 9 from J; bases not matched to a gene: 4. The germline CDR1 and CDR2 sequences are MGHRA and YSYEKL. The CDR3 length is 14 residues. CDR3 sequence (DNA): TGCGCCAGCAGCCAAGATATGGCGGGAGGTGAGCAGTTCTTC. This sequence encodes CASSQDMAGGEQFF.

This clone was counted only a few times. J is TRBJ2-5 and V is TRBV6-6; TRBD2 matches at 9 bases. V gave up 5 bases and J gave up 5 bases; unmatched junction bases: 12. CDR1 MNHNY and CDR2 SVGAGI come from the germline V gene (reference sequence). This CDR3 contains 16 residues. This chain's CDR3 is CASSPVSGRFGETQYF. The CDR3 DNA reads TGTGCCAGCAGTCCTGTCAGCGGGAGGTTTGGTGAGACCCAGTACTTC.